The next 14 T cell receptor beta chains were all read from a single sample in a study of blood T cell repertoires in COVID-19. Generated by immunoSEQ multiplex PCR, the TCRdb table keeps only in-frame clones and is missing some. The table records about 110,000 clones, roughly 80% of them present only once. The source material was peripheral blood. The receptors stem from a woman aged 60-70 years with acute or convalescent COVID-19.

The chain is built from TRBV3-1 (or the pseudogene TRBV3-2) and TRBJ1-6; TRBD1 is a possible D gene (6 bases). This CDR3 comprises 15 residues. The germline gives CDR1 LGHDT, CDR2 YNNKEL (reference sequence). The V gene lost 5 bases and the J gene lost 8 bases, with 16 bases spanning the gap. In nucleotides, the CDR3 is TGTGCCAGCAGCGAAAACAGGGAATGGGATTCACCCCTCCACTTT. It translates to CASSENREWDSPLHF.

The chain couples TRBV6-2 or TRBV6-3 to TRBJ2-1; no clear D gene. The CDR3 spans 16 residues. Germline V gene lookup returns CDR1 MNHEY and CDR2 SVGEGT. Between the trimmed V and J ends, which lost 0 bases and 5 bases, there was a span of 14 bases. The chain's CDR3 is CASSYSTPPIHNEQFF. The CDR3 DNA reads TGTGCCAGCAGTTACTCAACTCCGCCCATACACAATGAGCAGTTCTTC.

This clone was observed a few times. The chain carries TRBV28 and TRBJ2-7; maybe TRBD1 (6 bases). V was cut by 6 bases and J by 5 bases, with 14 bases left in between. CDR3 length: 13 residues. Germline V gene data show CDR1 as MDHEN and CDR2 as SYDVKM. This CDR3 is CASRRVGAHEQYF. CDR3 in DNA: TGTGCCAGCAGGAGGGTGGGGGCGCACGAGCAGTACTTC. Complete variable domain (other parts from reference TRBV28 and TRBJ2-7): DVKVTQSSRYLVKRTGEKVFLECVQDMDHENMFWYRQDPGLGLRLIYFSYDVKMKEKGDIPEGYSVSREKKERFSLILESASTNQTSMYLCASRRVGAHEQYFGPGTRLTVT.

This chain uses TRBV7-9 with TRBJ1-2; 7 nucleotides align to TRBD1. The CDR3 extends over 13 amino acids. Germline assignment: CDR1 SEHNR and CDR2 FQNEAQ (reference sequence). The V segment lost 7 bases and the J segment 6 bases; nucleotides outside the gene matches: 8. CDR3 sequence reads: CASTETGTDGYTF. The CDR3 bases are TGTGCCAGCACCGAGACCGGGACAGATGGCTACACCTTC. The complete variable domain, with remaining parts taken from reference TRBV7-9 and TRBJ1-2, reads DTGVSQNPRHKITKRGQNVTFRCDPISEHNRLYWYRQTLGQGPEFLTYFQNEAQLEKSRLLSDRFSAERPKGSFSTLEIQRTEQGDSAMYLCASTETGTDGYTFGSGTRLTVV.

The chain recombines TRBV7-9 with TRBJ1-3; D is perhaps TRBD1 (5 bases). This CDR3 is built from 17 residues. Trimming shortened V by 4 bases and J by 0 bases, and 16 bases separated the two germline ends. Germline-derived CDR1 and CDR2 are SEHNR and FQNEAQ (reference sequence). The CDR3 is CASSYPRGGDSGNTIYF. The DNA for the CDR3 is TGTGCCAGCAGCTACCCACGAGGAGGGGACTCTGGAAACACCATATATTTT. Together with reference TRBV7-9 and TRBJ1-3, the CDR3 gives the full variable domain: DTGVSQNPRHKITKRGQNVTFRCDPISEHNRLYWYRQTLGQGPEFLTYFQNEAQLEKSRLLSDRFSAERPKGSFSTLEIQRTEQGDSAMYLCASSYPRGGDSGNTIYFGEGSWLTVV.

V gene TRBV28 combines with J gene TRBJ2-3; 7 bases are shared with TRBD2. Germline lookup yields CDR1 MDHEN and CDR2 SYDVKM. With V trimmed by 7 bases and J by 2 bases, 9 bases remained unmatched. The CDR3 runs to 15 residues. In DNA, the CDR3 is TGTGCCAGCACGACCCCCGGGAGGCCCACAGATACGCAGTATTTT. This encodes CASTTPGRPTDTQYF.

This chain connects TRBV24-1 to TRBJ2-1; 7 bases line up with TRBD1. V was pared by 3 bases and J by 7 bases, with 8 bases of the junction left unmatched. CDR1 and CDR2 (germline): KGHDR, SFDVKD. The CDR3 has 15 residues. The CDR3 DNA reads TGTGCCACCAGTGATACTAGACAGGGTGCAAATGAGCAGTTCTTC. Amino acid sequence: CATSDTRQGANEQFF.

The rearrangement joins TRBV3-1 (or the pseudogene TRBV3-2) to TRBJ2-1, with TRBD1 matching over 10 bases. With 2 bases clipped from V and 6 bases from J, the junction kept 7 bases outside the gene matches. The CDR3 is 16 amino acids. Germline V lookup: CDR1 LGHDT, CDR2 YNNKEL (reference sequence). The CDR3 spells CASSQTLGTGVNEQFF. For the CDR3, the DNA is TGTGCCAGCAGCCAAACCCTCGGGACAGGGGTCAATGAGCAGTTCTTC.

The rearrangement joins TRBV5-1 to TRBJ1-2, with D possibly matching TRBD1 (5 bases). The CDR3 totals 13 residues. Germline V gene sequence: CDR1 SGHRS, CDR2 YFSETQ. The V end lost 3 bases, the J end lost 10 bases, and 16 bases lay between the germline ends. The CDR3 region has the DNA TGCGCCAGCAGCTGGGACCGAGCGGGTGACTACACCTTC. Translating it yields CASSWDRAGDYTF.

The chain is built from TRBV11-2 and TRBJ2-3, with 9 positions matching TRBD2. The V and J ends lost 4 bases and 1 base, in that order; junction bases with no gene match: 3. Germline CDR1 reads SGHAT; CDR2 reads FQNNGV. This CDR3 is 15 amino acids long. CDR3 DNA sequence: TGTGCCAGCAGCTCGAGGACTAGCGGCACAGATACGCAGTATTTT. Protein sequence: CASSSRTSGTDTQYF.

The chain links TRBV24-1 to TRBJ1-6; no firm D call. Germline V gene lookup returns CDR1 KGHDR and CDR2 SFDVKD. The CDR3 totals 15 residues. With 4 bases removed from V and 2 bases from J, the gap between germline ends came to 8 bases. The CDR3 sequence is CATSDGAAYNSPLHF. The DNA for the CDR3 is TGTGCCACCAGTGACGGAGCAGCCTATAATTCACCCCTCCACTTT.

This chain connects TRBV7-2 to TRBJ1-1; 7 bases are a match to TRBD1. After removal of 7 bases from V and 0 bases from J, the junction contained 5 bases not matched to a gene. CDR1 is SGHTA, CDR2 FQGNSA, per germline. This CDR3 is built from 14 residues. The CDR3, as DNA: TGTGCCAGCAACAGGGGAGAAATGAACACTGAAGCTTTCTTT. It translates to CASNRGEMNTEAFF.

The chain's CDR3 is CATSSGLAANTGELFF. CDR3 in DNA: TGTGCCACCAGCTCGGGACTAGCGGCTAACACCGGGGAGCTGTTTTTT. The chain has TRBV15 and TRBJ2-2; 11 nucleotides agree with TRBD2. Germline CDR1 and CDR2: LNHNV and YYDKDF (reference sequence). V shed 5 bases, J shed 2 bases, and the junction held 4 bases outside the gene matches. This CDR3 has 16 residues.

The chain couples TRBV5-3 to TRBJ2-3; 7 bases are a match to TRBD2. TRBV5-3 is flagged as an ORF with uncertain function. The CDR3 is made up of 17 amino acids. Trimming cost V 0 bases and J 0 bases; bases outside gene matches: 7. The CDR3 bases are TGTGCCAGAAGCTTGGTCGTTCTAGCGGCTAGCACAGATACGCAGTATTTT. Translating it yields CARSLVVLAASTDTQYF.